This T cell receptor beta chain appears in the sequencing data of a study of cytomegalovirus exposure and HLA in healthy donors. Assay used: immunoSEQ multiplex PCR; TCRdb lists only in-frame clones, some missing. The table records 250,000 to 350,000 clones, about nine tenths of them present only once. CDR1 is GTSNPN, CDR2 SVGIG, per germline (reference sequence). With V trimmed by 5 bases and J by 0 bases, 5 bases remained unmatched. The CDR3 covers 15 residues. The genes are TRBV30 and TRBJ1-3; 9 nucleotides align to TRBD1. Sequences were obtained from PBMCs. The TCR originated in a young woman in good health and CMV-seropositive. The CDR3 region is CAWGGQGYSGNTIYF. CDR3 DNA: TGTGCCTGGGGGGGACAGGGTTACTCTGGAAACACCATATATTTT.